A selection of T cell receptor beta chains follows, all from one sample in a study of blood T cell repertoires in COVID-19. Generated by immunoSEQ multiplex PCR, the TCRdb table keeps only in-frame clones and is missing some. The table shows around 76,000 clones, with about 89% occurring only once. Sequences were obtained from peripheral blood. Receptor source: a man aged 60-69 years with acute or convalescent COVID-19. Each CDR3 is given with its conserved first and last residue. A D gene is named only where the DNA matches it firmly. Not every row has a clone size; where given, it reads once, few, many or a size class.

TRBJ1-5,TRBD1,NA,TRBV27,TGTGCCAGCAGGGACAGGAGCCTCAATCAGCCCCAGCATTTT,CASRDRSLNQPQHF
TRBJ1-6,TRBD1,NA,TRBV5-5,TGTGCCAGCAGCGGGACAGGGGTTCATAATTCACCCCTCCACTTT,CASSGTGVHNSPLHF
TRBJ2-7,TRBD1,NA,TRBV5-6,TGTGCCAGCAGCCTCGACGCGGGACAGGGGACCGAGCAGTACTTC,CASSLDAGQGTEQYF
TRBJ2-2,TRBD2,NA,TRBV5-1,TGCGCCAGCAGCGAATCCCCGGGGGGGCAGGCCGGGGAGCTGTTTTTT,CASSESPGGQAGELFF
TRBJ2-3,TRBD2,NA,TRBV5-6,TGTGCCAGCAGAAGCAGAAAACTAGCGGGAAGGCCAGATACGCAGTATTTT,CASRSRKLAGRPDTQYF
TRBJ1-6,NA,NA,TRBV27,TGTGCCAGCAGTTTATTAGGGGGGGGTTCACCCCTCCACTTT,CASSLLGGGSPLHF
TRBJ2-2,NA,once,TRBV5-1,TGCGCCAGCAGCTTGCGGGTAGACAACACCGGGGAGCTGTTTTTT,CASSLRVDNTGELFF
TRBJ1-1,NA,many,TRBV7-9,TGTGCCAGCAGCTTAGGCCCAGGGGCGGTCGGCACTGAAGCTTTCTTT,CASSLGPGAVGTEAFF
TRBJ2-1,TRBD2,NA,TRBV9,TGTGCCAGCAGCCCTACCGTTGCGGGGGGTTCCTACAATGAGCAGTTCTTC,CASSPTVAGGSYNEQFF
TRBJ1-2,TRBD1,NA,TRBV18,TGTGCCAGCTCACCTCCAGGGACAGGGGGAGGTGGCTACACCTTC,CASSPPGTGGGGYTF
TRBJ2-1,TRBD1,NA,TRBV5-1,TGCGCCAGCAGCTTGGGGCCCTCGACAGGGGGCCGTGAGCAGTTCTTC,CASSLGPSTGGREQFF
TRBJ1-2,TRBD1,NA,TRBV11-2,TGTGCCAGCAGCTTGGGGACAGGAGCGGGAGGCTACACCTTC,CASSLGTGAGGYTF
TRBJ1-1,NA,NA,TRBV9,TGTGCCAGCAGCGTAGTTGAGGGTAGGGCTTTCTTT,CASSVVEGRAFF
TRBJ1-4,NA,once,TRBV6-6,TGTGCCAGCAGTCCTGGCGGGGGTCGCCCTCGCAGGGGTGAAAAACTGTTTTTT,CASSPGGGRPRRGEKLFF
TRBJ2-7,NA,NA,TRBV14,TGTGCCAGCAGCCCGGCTGCTGAGGGCGAGCAGTACTTC,CASSPAAEGEQYF
TRBJ2-6,TRBD1,NA,TRBV7-7,TGTGCCAGCAGCCCCAAGACAGGGTTTTTGAACTCTGGGGCCAACGTCCTGACTTTC,CASSPKTGFLNSGANVLTF
TRBJ2-5,TRBD2,NA,TRBV9,TGTGCCAGCAGCGTAGCTTCTAGCGGGGAGACCCAGTACTTC,CASSVASSGETQYF
TRBJ2-3,NA,NA,TRBV9,TGTGCCAGCAGCGTAGAGGGGGTTGGGAAGTATACGCAGTATTTT,CASSVEGVGKYTQYF
TRBJ1-1,NA,once,TRBV21-1,TGTGCCAGCAGCGAATCCCGGGACAGGGTGGACACTGAAGCTTTCTTT,CASSESRDRVDTEAFF
TRBJ2-2,NA,NA,TRBV5-6,TGTGCCAGCAGAACAGTTCGGATGAACACCGGGGAGCTGTTTTTT,CASRTVRMNTGELFF
TRBJ2-1,NA,once,TRBV7-2,TGTGCCAGCAGCTCCATAGCGAGTTGGAACAATGAGCAGTTCTTC,CASSSIASWNNEQFF
TRBJ1-2,NA,NA,TRBV29-1,TGCAGCGTAACCACGACAGGAACGAACTATGGCTACACCTTC,CSVTTTGTNYGYTF
TRBJ2-1,NA,NA,TRBV19,TGTGCCAGTAGTATGACTATCCACAATGAGCAGTTCTTC,CASSMTIHNEQFF
TRBJ1-2,TRBD1,once,TRBV6-5,TGTGCCACCGAGGATCAGGGGGCGGTAGGCTATGGCTACACCTTC,CATEDQGAVGYGYTF
TRBJ2-1,NA,NA,TRBV3-1/TRBV3-2,TGTGCCAGCAGCCCGACCGGGAGCCCTGGCCACAATGAGCAGTTCTTC,CASSPTGSPGHNEQFF
TRBJ2-1,NA,NA,TRBV7-3,TGTGCCAGCAGCCCTCAGGGGTTTACCTACAATGAGCAGTTCTTC,CASSPQGFTYNEQFF
TRBJ1-4,NA,NA,TRBV18,TGTGCCAGCTCACCACCGGCGGGCGTAAAACTGTTTTTT,CASSPPAGVKLFF
TRBJ2-2,TRBD1,NA,TRBV11-1,TGTGCCAGCAGCCGAACAGGGGGCGCTTACACCGGGGAGCTGTTTTTT,CASSRTGGAYTGELFF
TRBJ2-7,NA,once,TRBV6-6,TGTGCCAGCAGCCCCCGGGGTGACGGCGACGAGCAGTACTTC,CASSPRGDGDEQYF
TRBJ2-7,TRBD1,NA,TRBV15,TGTGCCACCAGCAGGGAACCCCCGGGACAGGGGAACGAGCAGTACTTC,CATSREPPGQGNEQYF
TRBJ2-3,NA,once,TRBV11-2,TGTGCCAGCAGCCCCCCGTCGGTTAGAAGAACAGATACGCAGTATTTT,CASSPPSVRRTDTQYF
TRBJ2-7,TRBD1,NA,TRBV5-1,TGCGCCAGCAGCTTGGGAGGACAGGGCAACGAGCAGTACTTC,CASSLGGQGNEQYF
TRBJ2-1,TRBD1,NA,TRBV10-3,TGTGCCATCAGACCCGACAGGGAAGAGCAGTTCTTC,CAIRPDREEQFF
TRBJ2-3,TRBD2,NA,TRBV19,TGTGCCAGTAGTGGCCGGACTAGCGGCACAGATACGCAGTATTTT,CASSGRTSGTDTQYF
TRBJ2-3,NA,NA,TRBV5-6,TGTGCCAGCAGCTTCCCAGAGGGCACAGATACGCAGTATTTT,CASSFPEGTDTQYF
TRBJ2-7,TRBD1,NA,TRBV5-1,TGCGCCAGCAGCGAACGGACAGGAGACTACGAGCAGTACTTC,CASSERTGDYEQYF
TRBJ1-6,NA,NA,TRBV7-3,TGTGCCAGCAGCTTAAATTCAGGTTCACCCCTCCACTTT,CASSLNSGSPLHF
TRBJ2-3,NA,NA,TRBV4-1,TGCGCCAGCAGCCAAGATGCGGGGGCGCCAGATACGCAGTATTTT,CASSQDAGAPDTQYF
TRBJ2-3,NA,NA,TRBV27,TGTGCCAGCAGGATCGCGGGGAGGGGGAATACGCAGTATTTT,CASRIAGRGNTQYF
TRBJ1-6,TRBD1,NA,TRBV5-1,TGCGCCAGCAGTTATAACTCCGGGACAGATAATTCACCCCTCCACTTT,CASSYNSGTDNSPLHF
TRBJ2-6,TRBD1,NA,TRBV7-8,TGTGCCAGCAGCTTAAGGGACAGGGCGATCTCTGGGGCCAACGTCCTGACTTTC,CASSLRDRAISGANVLTF
TRBJ2-5,NA,NA,TRBV18,TGTGCCAGCTCACCACACACAGGGTCCGAAGAGACCCAGTACTTC,CASSPHTGSEETQYF
TRBJ1-1,NA,once,TRBV24-1,TGTGCCACCAGTGACCCTCGACAGGTCGAAGCTTTCTTT,CATSDPRQVEAFF
TRBJ2-3,NA,NA,TRBV5-1,TGCGCCAGCAGCTTAGAACTACCCACAGATACGCAGTATTTT,CASSLELPTDTQYF
TRBJ2-1,TRBD1,NA,TRBV11-3,TGTGCCAGCAGCCCTCCGGGACAGGGAAGGTACAATGAGCAGTTCTTC,CASSPPGQGRYNEQFF
TRBJ2-2,TRBD2,NA,TRBV24-1,TGTGCCACCCGGGGGGTGAACGGGGAGCTGTTTTTT,CATRGVNGELFF
TRBJ2-3,NA,NA,TRBV11-2,TGTGCCAGCAGCTTAGTGGGGGCTAGCACAGATACGCAGTATTTT,CASSLVGASTDTQYF
TRBJ2-3,TRBD1,NA,TRBV5-8,TGTGCCAGCAGCTTCCGACAGGGGTCCACAGATACGCAGTATTTT,CASSFRQGSTDTQYF
TRBJ2-5,NA,NA,TRBV5-4,TGTGCCAGCAGCTCGGGGACGGGACTCCAAGAGACCCAGTACTTC,CASSSGTGLQETQYF
TRBJ2-1,NA,NA,TRBV27,TGTGCCACCAGCCGGGAGATCTCCTACAATGAGCAGTTCTTC,CATSREISYNEQFF
TRBJ2-2,NA,NA,TRBV7-9,TGTGCCAGCAGCTTTAGGAGCCTTACCGGGGAGCTGTTTTTT,CASSFRSLTGELFF
TRBJ1-4,TRBD1,NA,TRBV7-8,TGTGCCAGCAGCTTAGTAACAGGACAGGGAATTGAAAAACTGTTTTTT,CASSLVTGQGIEKLFF
TRBJ2-7,NA,few,TRBV10-3,TGTGCCATCAGTGGTCGGTCCATTTCCTACGAGCAGTACTTC,CAISGRSISYEQYF